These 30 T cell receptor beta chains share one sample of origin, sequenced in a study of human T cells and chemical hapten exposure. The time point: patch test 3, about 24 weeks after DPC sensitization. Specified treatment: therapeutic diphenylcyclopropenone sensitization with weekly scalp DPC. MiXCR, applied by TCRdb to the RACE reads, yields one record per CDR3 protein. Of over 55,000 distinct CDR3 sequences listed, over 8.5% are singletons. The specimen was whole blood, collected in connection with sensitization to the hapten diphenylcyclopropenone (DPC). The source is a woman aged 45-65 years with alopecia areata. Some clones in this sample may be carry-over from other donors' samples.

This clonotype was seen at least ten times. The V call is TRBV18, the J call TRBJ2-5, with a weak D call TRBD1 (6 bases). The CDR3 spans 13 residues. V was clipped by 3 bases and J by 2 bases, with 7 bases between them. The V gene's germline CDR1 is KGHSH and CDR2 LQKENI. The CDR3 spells CASSPGQQETQYF. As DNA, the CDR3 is TGTGCCAGCTCACCGGGACAACAAGAGACCCAGTACTTC.

CDR3 bases: TGCAGTGCTACCCGCTACCGGTCCGTTAATTCACCCCTCCACTTT. Translation gives CSATRYRSVNSPLHF. The V call is TRBV20-1, the J call TRBJ1-6; D ambiguous. The CDR3 length is 15 residues. V shed 4 bases and J shed 6 bases, with 16 bases lying between them. Germline V lookup: CDR1 DFQATT, CDR2 SNEGSKA (reference sequence).

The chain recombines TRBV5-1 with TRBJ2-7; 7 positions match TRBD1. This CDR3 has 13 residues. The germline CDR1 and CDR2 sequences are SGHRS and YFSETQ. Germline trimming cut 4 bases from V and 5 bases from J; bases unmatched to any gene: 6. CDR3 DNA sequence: TGCGCCAGCAGCGAGGGACAGACAAACGAGCAGTACTTC. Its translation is CASSEGQTNEQYF.

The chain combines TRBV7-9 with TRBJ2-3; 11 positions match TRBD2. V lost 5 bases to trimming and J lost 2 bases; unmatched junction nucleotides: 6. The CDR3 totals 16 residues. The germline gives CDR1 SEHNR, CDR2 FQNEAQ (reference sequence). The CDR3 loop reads CASSPGLAGLTDTQYF. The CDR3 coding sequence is TGTGCCAGCAGCCCCGGACTAGCGGGCCTCACAGATACGCAGTATTTT. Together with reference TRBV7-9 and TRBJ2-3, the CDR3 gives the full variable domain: DTGVSQNPRHKITKRGQNVTFRCDPISEHNRLYWYRQTLGQGPEFLTYFQNEAQLEKSRLLSDRFSAERPKGSFSTLEIQRTEQGDSAMYLCASSPGLAGLTDTQYFGPGTRLTVL.

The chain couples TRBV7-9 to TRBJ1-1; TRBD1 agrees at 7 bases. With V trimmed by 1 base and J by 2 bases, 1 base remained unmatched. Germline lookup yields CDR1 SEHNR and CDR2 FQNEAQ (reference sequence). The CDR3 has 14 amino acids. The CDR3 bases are TGTGCCAGCAGCTTAGACAGGGGTAACACTGAAGCTTTCTTT. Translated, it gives CASSLDRGNTEAFF.

CDR3 nucleotide sequence: TGTGCCAGCAGTGGGTGGACAGGGGTCACCTACGAGCAGTACTTC. Protein sequence: CASSGWTGVTYEQYF. The chain couples TRBV28 to TRBJ2-7; 9 nucleotides match TRBD1. V lost 5 bases and J lost 2; bases outside the gene matches: 7. CDR3 length: 15 amino acids. CDR1 and CDR2 from the germline V gene are MDHEN and SYDVKM. The full variable domain, completed using reference TRBV28 and TRBJ2-7, is DVKVTQSSRYLVKRTGEKVFLECVQDMDHENMFWYRQDPGLGLRLIYFSYDVKMKEKGDIPEGYSVSREKKERFSLILESASTNQTSMYLCASSGWTGVTYEQYFGPGTRLTVT.

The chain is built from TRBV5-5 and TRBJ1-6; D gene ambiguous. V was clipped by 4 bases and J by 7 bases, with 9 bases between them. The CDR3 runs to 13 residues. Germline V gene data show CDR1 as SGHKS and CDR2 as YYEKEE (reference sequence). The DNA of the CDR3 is TGTGCCAGCAGCCGCACTGAAAATTCACCCCTCCACTTT. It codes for CASSRTENSPLHF.

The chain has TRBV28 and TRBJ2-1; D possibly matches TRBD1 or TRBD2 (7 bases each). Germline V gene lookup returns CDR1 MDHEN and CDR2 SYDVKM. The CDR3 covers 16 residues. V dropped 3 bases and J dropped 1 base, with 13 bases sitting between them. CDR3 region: CASSFIQGGSYNEQFF. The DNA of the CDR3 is TGTGCCAGCAGTTTTATCCAGGGGGGGTCCTACAATGAGCAGTTCTTC.

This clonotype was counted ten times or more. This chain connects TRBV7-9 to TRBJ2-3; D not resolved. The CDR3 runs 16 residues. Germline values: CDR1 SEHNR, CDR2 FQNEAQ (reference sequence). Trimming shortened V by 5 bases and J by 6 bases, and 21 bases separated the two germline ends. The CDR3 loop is CASSPRGEPGGDTQYF. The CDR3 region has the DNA TGTGCCAGCAGCCCGCGTGGGGAACCTGGTGGGGATACGCAGTATTTT.

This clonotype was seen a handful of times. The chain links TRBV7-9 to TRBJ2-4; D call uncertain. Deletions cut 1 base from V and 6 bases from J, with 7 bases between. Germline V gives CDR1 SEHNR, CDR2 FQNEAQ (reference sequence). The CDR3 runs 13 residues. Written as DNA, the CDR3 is TGTGCCAGCAGCTTAGACCTGGGAAACATTCAGTACTTC. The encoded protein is CASSLDLGNIQYF.

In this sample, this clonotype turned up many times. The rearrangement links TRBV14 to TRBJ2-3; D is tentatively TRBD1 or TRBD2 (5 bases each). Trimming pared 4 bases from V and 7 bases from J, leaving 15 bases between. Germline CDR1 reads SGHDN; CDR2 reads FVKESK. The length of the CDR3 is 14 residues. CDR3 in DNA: TGTGCCAGCAGCCCGAACGGGGCTAGGCATACGCAGTATTTT. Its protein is CASSPNGARHTQYF.

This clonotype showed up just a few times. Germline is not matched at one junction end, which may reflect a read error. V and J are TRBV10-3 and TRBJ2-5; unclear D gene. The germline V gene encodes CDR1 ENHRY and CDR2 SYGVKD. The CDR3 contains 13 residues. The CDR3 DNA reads TGTGCCATCAGTGAGTCGATGAGTACAACCCCGTACTTC. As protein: CAISESMSTTPYF.

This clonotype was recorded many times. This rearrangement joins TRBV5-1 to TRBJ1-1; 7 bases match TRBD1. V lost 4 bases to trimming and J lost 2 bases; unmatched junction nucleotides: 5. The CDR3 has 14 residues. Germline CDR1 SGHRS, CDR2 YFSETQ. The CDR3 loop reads CASSLRQGNTEAFF. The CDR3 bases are TGCGCCAGCAGCCTCCGACAGGGCAACACTGAAGCTTTCTTT.

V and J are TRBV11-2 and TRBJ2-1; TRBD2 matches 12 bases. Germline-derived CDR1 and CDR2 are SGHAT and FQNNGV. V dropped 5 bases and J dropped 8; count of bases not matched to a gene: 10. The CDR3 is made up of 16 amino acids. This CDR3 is CASSPTTSGGRYEQFF. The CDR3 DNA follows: TGTGCCAGCAGCCCCACCACTAGCGGGGGGCGGTATGAGCAGTTCTTC. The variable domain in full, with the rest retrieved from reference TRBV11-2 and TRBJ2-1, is EAGVAQSPRYKIIEKRQSVAFWCNPISGHATLYWYQQILGQGPKLLIQFQNNGVVDDSQLPKDRFSAERLKGVDSTLKIQPAKLEDSAVYLCASSPTTSGGRYEQFFGPGTRLTVL.

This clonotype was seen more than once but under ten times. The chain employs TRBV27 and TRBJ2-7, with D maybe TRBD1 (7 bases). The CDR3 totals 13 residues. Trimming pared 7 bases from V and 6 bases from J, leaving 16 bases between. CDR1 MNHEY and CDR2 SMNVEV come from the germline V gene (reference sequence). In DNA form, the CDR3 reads TGTGCCAGCACCTATAACAGGGGAGGCGAGCAGTACTTC. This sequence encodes CASTYNRGGEQYF.

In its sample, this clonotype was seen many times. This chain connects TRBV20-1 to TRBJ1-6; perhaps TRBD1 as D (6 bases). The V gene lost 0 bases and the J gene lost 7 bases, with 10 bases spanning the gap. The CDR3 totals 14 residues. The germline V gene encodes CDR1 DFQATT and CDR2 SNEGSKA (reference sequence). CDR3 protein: CSARDDRPNSPLHF. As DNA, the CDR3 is TGCAGTGCTAGAGACGACAGGCCGAATTCACCCCTCCACTTT.

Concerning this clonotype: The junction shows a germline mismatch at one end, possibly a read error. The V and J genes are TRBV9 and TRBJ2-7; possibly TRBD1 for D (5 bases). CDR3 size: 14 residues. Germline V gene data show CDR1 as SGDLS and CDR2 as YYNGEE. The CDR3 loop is CASSATARSTERYF. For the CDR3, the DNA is TGTGCCAGCAGCGCGACAGCCCGTTCTACCGAGCGGTACTTC. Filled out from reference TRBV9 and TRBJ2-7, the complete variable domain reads DSGVTQTPKHLITATGQRVTLRCSPRSGDLSVYWYQQSLDQGLQFLIQYYNGEERAKGNILERFSAQQFPDLHSELNLSSLELGDSALYFCASSATARSTERYFGPGTRLTVT.

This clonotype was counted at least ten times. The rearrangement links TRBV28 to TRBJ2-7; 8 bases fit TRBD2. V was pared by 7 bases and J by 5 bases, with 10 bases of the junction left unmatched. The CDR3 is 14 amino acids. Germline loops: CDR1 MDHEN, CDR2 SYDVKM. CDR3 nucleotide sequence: TGTGCCAGCACCCCAGCGGGGGTACGCAACGAGCAGTACTTC. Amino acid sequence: CASTPAGVRNEQYF. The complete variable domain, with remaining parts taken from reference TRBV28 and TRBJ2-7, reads DVKVTQSSRYLVKRTGEKVFLECVQDMDHENMFWYRQDPGLGLRLIYFSYDVKMKEKGDIPEGYSVSREKKERFSLILESASTNQTSMYLCASTPAGVRNEQYFGPGTRLTVT.

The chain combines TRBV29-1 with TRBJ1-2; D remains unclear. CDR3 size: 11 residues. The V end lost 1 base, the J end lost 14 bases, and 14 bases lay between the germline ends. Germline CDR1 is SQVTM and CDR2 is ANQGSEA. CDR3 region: CSVEVGPQRTF. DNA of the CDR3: TGCAGCGTTGAAGTGGGCCCGCAAAGGACCTTC.

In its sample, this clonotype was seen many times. The CDR3 bases are TGTGCCAGCAGTTTAGTCGGCTCACCCCTCCACTTT. This translates into CASSLVGSPLHF. The genes are TRBV12-3 or TRBV12-4 and TRBJ1-6; D is unresolved. The CDR3 is made up of 12 amino acids. V was cut by 1 base and J by 10 bases, with 5 bases left in between.

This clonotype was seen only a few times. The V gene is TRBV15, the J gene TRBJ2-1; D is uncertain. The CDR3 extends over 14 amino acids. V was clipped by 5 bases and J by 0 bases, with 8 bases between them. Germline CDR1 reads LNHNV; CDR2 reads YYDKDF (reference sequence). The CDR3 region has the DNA TGTGCCACCAGCTGGGGTAACTCCTACAATGAGCAGTTCTTC. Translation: CATSWGNSYNEQFF.

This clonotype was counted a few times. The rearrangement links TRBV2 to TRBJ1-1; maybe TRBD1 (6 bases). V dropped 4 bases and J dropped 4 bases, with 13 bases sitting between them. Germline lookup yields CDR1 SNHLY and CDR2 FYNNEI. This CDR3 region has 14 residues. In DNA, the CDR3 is TGTGCCAGCAGTGGTGGAGGGGGGGGCACTGAAGCTTTCTTT. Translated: CASSGGGGGTEAFF. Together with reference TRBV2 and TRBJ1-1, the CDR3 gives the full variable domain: EPEVTQTPSHQVTQMGQEVILRCVPISNHLYFYWYRQILGQKVEFLVSFYNNEISEKSEIFDDQFSVERPDGSNFTLKIRSTKLEDSAMYFCASSGGGGGTEAFFGQGTRLTVV.

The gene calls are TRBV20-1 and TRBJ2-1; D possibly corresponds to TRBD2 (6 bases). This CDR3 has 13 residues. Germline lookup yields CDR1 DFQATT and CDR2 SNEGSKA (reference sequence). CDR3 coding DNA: TGCAGGCCCGGGGGTAGCTCCTACAATGAGCAGTTCTTC. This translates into CRPGGSSYNEQFF.

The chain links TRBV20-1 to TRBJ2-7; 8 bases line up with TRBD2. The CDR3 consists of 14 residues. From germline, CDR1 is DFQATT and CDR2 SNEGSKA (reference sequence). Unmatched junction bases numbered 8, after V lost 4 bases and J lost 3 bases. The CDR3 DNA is TGCAGTGCTATGGGAGGAGCGGGGGACTACGAGCAGTACTTC. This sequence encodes CSAMGGAGDYEQYF.

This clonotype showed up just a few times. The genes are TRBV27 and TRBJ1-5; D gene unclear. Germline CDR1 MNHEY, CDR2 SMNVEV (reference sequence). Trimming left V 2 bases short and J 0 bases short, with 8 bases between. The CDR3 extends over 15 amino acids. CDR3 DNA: TGTGCCAGCAGTTTAACGCCTTATAGCAATCAGCCCCAGCATTTT. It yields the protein CASSLTPYSNQPQHF.

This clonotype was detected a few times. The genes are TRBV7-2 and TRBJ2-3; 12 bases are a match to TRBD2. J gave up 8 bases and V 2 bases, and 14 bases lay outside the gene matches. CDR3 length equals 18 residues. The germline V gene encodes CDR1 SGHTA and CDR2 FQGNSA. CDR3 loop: CASSLQGPSGGAPTTQYF. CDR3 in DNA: TGTGCCAGCAGCTTACAGGGGCCTAGCGGGGGGGCCCCAACTACGCAGTATTTT.

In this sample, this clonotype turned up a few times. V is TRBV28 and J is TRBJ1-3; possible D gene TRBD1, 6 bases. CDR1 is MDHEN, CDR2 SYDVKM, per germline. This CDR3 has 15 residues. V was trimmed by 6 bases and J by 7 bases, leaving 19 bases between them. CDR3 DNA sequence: TGTGCCAGCAGCGGGTCAAACAGGGCGTGGAACACCATATATTTT. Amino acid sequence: CASSGSNRAWNTIYF. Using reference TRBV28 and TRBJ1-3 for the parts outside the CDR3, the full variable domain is DVKVTQSSRYLVKRTGEKVFLECVQDMDHENMFWYRQDPGLGLRLIYFSYDVKMKEKGDIPEGYSVSREKKERFSLILESASTNQTSMYLCASSGSNRAWNTIYFGEGSWLTVV.

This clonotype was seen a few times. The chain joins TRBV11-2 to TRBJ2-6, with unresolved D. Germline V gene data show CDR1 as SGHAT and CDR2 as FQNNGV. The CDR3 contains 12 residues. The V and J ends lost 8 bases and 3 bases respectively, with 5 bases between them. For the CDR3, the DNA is TGTGCCAGCGCCCGTGGGGCCAACGTCCTGACTTTC. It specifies CASARGANVLTF.

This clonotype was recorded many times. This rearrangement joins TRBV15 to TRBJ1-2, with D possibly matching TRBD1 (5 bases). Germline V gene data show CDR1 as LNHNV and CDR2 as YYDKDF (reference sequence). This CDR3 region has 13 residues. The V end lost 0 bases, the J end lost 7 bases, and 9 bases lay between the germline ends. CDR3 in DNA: TGTGCCACCAGCAGAGAGGGGAGGGGTGGCTACACCTTC. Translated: CATSREGRGGYTF.

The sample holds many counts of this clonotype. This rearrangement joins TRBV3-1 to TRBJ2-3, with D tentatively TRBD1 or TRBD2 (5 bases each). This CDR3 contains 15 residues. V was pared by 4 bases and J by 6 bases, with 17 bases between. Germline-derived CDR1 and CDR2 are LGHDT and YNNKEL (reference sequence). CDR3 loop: CASSLRQGGHDTQYF. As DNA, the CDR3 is TGTGCCAGCAGCCTAAGGCAGGGCGGGCACGATACGCAGTATTTT.